Many counts were recorded for the clone carrying this TCR beta chain. No antigen is known for it. TCR beta CDR3 regions were amplified from RNA. First-round RT-PCR targeting the TCR CDR3 was performed with the HTBI primer set. TCRdb re-analysed the multiplex PCR reads in MiXCR, keeping a single row per CDR3 protein. The sample lists hundreds of thousands of distinct CDR3 sequences; approximately 14% were seen once. This entry is derived from a study of T cells in Graves' hyperthyroidism and ophthalmopathy. Study-level results: A model built on 13 V-J features separated ophthalmopathy from stable hyperthyroidism. Among thyroid clonotypes expanded above 0.001, most also appeared in blood.

The CDR3 totals 11 residues. CDR1 PRHDT and CDR2 FYEKMQ come from the germline V gene (reference sequence). V was clipped by 2 bases and J by 14 bases, with 12 bases between them. The clonotype comes from a middle-aged woman with Graves' ophthalmopathy. Sequences were obtained from blood. The rearrangement uses TRBV13 and TRBJ2-5; D could derive from TRBD1 or TRBD2 (5 bases each). The CDR3 here is CASSLSGTPYF. The CDR3 DNA reads TGTGCCAGCAGCTTATCAGGGACCCCCTACTTC.